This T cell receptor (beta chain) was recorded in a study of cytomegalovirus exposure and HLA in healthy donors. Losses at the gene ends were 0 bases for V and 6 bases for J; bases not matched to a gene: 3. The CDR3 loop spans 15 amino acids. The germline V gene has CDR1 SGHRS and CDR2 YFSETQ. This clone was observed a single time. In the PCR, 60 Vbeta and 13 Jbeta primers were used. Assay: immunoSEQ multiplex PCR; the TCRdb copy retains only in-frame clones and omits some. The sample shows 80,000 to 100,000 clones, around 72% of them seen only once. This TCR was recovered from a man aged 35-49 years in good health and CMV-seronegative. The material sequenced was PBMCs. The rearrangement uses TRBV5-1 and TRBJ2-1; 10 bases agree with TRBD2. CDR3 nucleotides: TGCGCCAGCAGCTTGGTCCTAGCGGGGGCCAATGAGCAGTTCTTC. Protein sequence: CASSLVLAGANEQFF.